This TCR beta chain emerged from a study of blood T cell repertoires in COVID-19. The Seattle patients, enrolled during active infection, were followed longitudinally. TCRdb's table, derived via immunoSEQ multiplex PCR, lists solely in-frame clones and lacks some. This table holds about 62,000 clones, 85% to 90% found once. CDR3 length: 16 amino acids. After removal of 6 bases from V and 9 bases from J, the junction contained 12 bases not matched to a gene. Germline CDR1 and CDR2: MNHEY and SVGEGT. This TCR was sampled from a woman aged 55-70 years with COVID-19, enrolled during active disease. This sequence joins TRBV6-2 or TRBV6-3 and TRBJ2-1, with TRBD1 matching over 12 bases. Sequenced input: peripheral blood. For the CDR3, the DNA is TGTGCCAGCAGCCGATCCGCGGGACAGGGGGCCGTTGAGCAGTTCTTC. Its translation: CASSRSAGQGAVEQFF.